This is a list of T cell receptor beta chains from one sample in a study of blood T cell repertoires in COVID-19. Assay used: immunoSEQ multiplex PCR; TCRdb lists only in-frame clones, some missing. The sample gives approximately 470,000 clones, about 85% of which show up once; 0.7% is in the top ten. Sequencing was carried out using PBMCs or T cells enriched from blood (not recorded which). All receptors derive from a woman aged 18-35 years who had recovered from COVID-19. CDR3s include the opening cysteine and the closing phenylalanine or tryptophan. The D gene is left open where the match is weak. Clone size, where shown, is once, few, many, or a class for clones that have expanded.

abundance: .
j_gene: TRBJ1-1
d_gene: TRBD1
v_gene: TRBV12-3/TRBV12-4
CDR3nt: TGTGCCAGCAGTTCCCGACAGGGCTCTGAAGCTTTCTTT
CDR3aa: CASSSRQGSEAFF

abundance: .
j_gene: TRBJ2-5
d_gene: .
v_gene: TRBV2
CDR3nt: TGTGCCAGCAGTGTGGTGGGAGCGAAAGAAGAGACCCAGTACTTC
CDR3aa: CASSVVGAKEETQYF

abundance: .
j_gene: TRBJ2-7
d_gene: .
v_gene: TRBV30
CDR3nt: TGTGCCTGGAGTAAGGGGGGGTACGAGCAGTACTTC
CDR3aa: CAWSKGGYEQYF

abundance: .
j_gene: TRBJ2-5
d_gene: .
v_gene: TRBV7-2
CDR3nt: TGTGCCAGCAGCTTAGACAGAGAAGAGACCCAGTACTTC
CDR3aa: CASSLDREETQYF

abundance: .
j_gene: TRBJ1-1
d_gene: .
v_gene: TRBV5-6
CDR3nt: TGTGCCAGCAGCACGGGGGGGTTAGAGGGTACTGAAGCTTTCTTT
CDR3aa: CASSTGGLEGTEAFF

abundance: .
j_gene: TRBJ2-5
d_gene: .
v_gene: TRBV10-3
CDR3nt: TGTGCCAGCGGCACAGGGCATCAAGAGACCCAGTACTTC
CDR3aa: CASGTGHQETQYF

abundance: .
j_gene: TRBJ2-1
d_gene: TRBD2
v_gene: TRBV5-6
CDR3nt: TGTGCCAGCAGCGACTTAGCGGGGGACTACAATGAGCAGTTCTTC
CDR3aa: CASSDLAGDYNEQFF

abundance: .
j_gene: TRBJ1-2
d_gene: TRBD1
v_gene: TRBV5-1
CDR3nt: TGCGCCAGCAGCTTGGGCGGGACAGGGGGAAGTAATGGCTACACCTTC
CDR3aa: CASSLGGTGGSNGYTF

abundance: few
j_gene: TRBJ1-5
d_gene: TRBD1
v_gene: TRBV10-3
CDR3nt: TGTGCCATCAGTCCAAAAGGGACAGAAGGTCAGCCCCAGCATTTT
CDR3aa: CAISPKGTEGQPQHF

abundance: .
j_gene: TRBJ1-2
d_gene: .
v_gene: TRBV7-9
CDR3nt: TGTGCCAGCAGCTTAGCGGAGGGAAGGGGCTACACCTTC
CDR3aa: CASSLAEGRGYTF

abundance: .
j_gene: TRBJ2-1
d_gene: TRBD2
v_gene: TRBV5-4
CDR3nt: TGTGCCAGCAGACCCGGACTAGCGGGTAAGAGCTCCTACAATGAGCAGTTCTTC
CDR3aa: CASRPGLAGKSSYNEQFF

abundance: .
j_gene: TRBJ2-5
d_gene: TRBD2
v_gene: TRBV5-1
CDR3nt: TGCGCCAGCAGCTTCCTAGCGGGGGGGCCGGAGACCCAGTACTTC
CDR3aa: CASSFLAGGPETQYF

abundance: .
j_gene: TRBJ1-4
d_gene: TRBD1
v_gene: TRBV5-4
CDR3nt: TGTGCCAGCAGCGGGGACAGGGATGAAAAACTGTTTTTT
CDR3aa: CASSGDRDEKLFF

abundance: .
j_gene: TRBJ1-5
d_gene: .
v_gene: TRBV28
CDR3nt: TGTGCCAGCAGTTTGGCGGGACAGCCCCAGCATTTT
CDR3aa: CASSLAGQPQHF

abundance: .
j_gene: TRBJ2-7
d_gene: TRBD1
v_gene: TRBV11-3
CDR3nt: TGTGCCAGCAGCAAGGGACAGGGGGCTTCCTACGAGCAGTACTTC
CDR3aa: CASSKGQGASYEQYF

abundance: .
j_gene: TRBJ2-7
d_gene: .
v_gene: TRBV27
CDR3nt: TGTGCCAGCAGTTTATCAGGGGCGCTCCAGGAGCAGTACTTC
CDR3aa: CASSLSGALQEQYF

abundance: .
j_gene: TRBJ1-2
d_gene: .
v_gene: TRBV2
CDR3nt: TGTGCCAGCAGCCTCCGGAGGGCCGAAGGGTCTGGTGGTGGCTACACCTTC
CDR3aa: CASSLRRAEGSGGGYTF

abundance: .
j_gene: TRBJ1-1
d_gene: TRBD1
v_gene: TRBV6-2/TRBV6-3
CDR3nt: TGTGCCAGCAGTTACCTGTGGACAGGCCCCACTGAAGCTTTCTTT
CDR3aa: CASSYLWTGPTEAFF

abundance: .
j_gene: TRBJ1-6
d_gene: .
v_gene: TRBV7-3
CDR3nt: TGTGCCAGCGCCCTAAATCGGGAGTCACCCCTCCACTTT
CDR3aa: CASALNRESPLHF

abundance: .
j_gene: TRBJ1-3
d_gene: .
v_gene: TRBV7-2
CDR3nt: TGTGCCAGCAGCTCTAGCTCTGGAAACACCATATATTTT
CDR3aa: CASSSSSGNTIYF

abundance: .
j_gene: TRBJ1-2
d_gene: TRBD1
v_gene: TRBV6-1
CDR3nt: TGTGCCAGCAGTGAATACGGGACAGGGGCTAACTATGGCTACACCTTC
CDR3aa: CASSEYGTGANYGYTF

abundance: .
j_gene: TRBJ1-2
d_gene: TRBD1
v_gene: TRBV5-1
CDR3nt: TGCGCCAGCGGTGGGACAGGGAAGGGCTACACCTTC
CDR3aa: CASGGTGKGYTF

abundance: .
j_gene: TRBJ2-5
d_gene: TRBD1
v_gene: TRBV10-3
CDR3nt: TGTGCCATCAGTGAGTCGAAACGACAGGGAGAGACCCAGTACTTC
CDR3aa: CAISESKRQGETQYF

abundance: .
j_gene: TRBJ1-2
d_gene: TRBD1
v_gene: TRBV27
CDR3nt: TGTGCCAGCAGTTGGACAGGGGGCAATAACTATGGCTACACCTTC
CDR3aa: CASSWTGGNNYGYTF

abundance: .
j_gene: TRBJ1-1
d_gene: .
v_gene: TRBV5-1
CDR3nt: TGCGCCAGCAGCCCCCACTTCGACACTGAAGCTTTCTTT
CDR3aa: CASSPHFDTEAFF

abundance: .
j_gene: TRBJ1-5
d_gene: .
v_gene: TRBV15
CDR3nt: TGTGCCACCAGCAGACCTGGGCAGACAGGCGATCAGCCCCAGCATTTT
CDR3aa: CATSRPGQTGDQPQHF

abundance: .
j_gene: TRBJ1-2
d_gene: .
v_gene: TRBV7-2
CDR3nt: TGTGCCAGCAGGGACTCTAACTATGGCTACACCTTC
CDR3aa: CASRDSNYGYTF

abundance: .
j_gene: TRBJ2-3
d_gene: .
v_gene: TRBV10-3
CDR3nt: TGTGCCATCAGATATAGCGAAGGTAGAGATACGCAGTATTTT
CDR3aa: CAIRYSEGRDTQYF

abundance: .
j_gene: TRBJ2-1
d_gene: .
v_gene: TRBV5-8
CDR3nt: TGTGCCAGCAGCTTGGGCCTCCTCGGTAATGAGCAGTTCTTC
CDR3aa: CASSLGLLGNEQFF

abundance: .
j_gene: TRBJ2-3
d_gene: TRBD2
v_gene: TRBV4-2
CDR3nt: TGTGCCAGCAGCCAAGGACTAGCGGAAGGATCCGATACGCAGTATTTT
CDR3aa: CASSQGLAEGSDTQYF

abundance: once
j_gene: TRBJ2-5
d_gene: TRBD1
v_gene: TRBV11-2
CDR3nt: TGTGCCAGCAGCTCCTTACAGGGGCAAGAGACCCAGTACTTC
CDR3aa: CASSSLQGQETQYF

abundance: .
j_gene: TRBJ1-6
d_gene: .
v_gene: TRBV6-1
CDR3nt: TGTGCCAGCGAGCGGAACTCCTATAATTCACCCCTCCACTTT
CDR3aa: CASERNSYNSPLHF

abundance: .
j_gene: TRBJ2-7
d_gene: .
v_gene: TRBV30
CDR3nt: TGTGCACAGGAAGCGGGTCACCACGAGCAGTACTTC
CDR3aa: CAQEAGHHEQYF

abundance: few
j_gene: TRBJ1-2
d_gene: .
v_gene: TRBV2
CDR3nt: TGTGCCAGCAGTGTCGTAGGGGGAATCGGCTACACCTTC
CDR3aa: CASSVVGGIGYTF

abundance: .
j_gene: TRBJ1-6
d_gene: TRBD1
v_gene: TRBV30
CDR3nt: TGTGCCTGGAGCGTAACCCGGACAGGGTATAATTCACCCCTCCACTTT
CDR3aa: CAWSVTRTGYNSPLHF

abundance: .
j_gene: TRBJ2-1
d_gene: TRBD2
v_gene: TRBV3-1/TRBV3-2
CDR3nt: TGTGCCAGCAGCCAAGGGGCTAGCGGGGCCTACAATGAGCAGTTCTTC
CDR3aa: CASSQGASGAYNEQFF

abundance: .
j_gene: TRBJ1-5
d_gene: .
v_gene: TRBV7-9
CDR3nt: TGTGCCAGCAGCTACCACAGTTTGGAGGCAAATCAGCCCCAGCATTTT
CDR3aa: CASSYHSLEANQPQHF

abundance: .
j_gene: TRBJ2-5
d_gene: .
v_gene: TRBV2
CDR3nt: TGTGCCAGCAGTGAAGCGCTAAGAGGGGGAAGTCAGGAGACCCAGTACTTC
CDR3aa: CASSEALRGGSQETQYF

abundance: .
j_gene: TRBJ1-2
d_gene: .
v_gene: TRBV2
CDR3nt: TGTGCCAGCAGTGAGGAGGATACGAACTATGGCTACACCTTC
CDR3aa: CASSEEDTNYGYTF

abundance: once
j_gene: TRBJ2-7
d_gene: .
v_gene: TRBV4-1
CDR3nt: TGCGCCAGCAGCCAAGATACCCCGGCGGGCGAGCAGTACTTC
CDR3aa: CASSQDTPAGEQYF

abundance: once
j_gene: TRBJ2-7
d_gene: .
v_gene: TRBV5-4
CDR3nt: TGTGCCAGCAGCTATCAGGGGTTCCCCTCCTACGAGCAGTACTTC
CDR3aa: CASSYQGFPSYEQYF

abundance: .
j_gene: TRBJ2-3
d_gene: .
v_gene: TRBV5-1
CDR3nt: TGCGCCAGCAGCCCGGGACTCCTCGAGGTGGGCACAGATACGCAGTATTTT
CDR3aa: CASSPGLLEVGTDTQYF

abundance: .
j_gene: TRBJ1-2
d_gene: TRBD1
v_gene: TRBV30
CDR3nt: TGTGCCTGGAGCCGGGACAGGGAATTTGGTGGCTACACCTTC
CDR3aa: CAWSRDREFGGYTF

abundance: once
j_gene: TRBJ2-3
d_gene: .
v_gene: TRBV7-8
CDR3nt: TGTGCCAGCAGCTCCCTAGAGGATACGCAGTATTTT
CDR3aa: CASSSLEDTQYF

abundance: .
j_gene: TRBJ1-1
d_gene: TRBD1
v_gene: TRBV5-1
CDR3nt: TGCGCCAGCATTAAGGGACAGGGAAGCACTGAAGCTTTCTTT
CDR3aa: CASIKGQGSTEAFF

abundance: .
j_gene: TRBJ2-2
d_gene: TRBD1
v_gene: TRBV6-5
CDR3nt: TGTGCCAGCGACAGGGTGGGTTGGCCCACCGGGGAGCTGTTTTTT
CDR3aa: CASDRVGWPTGELFF

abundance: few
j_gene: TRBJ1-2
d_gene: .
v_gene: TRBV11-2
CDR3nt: TGTGCCAGCAGCACTGACAGTCAAGGGGGCTATGGCTACACCTTC
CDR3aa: CASSTDSQGGYGYTF

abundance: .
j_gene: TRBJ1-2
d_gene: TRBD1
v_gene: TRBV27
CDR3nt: TGTGCCAGCAGGAAACAGGGGGCTCTTAACTATGGCTACACCTTC
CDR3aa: CASRKQGALNYGYTF

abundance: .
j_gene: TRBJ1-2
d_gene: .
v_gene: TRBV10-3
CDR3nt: TGTGCCATCAGTGAGTCGTTTGGAGGGTATGGCTACACCTTC
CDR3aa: CAISESFGGYGYTF

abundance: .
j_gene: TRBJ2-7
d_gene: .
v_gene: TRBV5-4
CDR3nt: TGTGCCAGCAGCTTGTGGGAACGGCAGGGCCCCCACGAGCAGTACTTC
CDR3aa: CASSLWERQGPHEQYF

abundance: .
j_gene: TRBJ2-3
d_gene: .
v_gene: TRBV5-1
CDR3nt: TGCGCCAGCAGCACGGAGGGACTCAGCACAGATACGCAGTATTTT
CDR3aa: CASSTEGLSTDTQYF